These T cell receptor beta chains were read from a single sample in a study of blood T cell repertoires in COVID-19. TCRdb's table, derived via immunoSEQ multiplex PCR, lists solely in-frame clones and lacks some. In the table there are more than 150,000 clones, 84% of which are singletons. The material sequenced was peripheral blood. Receptor source: a human donor in a cohort sampled during active COVID-19. Each CDR3 is given with its conserved first and last residue. The D gene is left open where the match is weak. Size values are once, few and many counts, or a class for expanded clones, and some rows have none.

>TRBV7-2|NA|NA|TRBJ1-2
CASSLGGFYGYTF
TGTGCCAGCAGCTTGGGAGGGTTCTATGGCTACACCTTC
>TRBV11-2|NA|NA|TRBJ2-7
CASDPGGYEQYF
TGTGCCTCCGACCCGGGTGGCTACGAGCAGTACTTC
>TRBV5-6|NA|NA|TRBJ1-2
CASSLVPRVDGYTF
TGTGCCAGCAGCTTGGTGCCACGAGTGGATGGCTACACCTTC
>TRBV2|NA|NA|TRBJ1-4
CASSGDTTTNEKLFF
TGTGCCAGCAGTGGGGACACTACAACTAATGAAAAACTGTTTTTT
>TRBV9|NA|NA|TRBJ1-1
CASSETGGNTEAFF
TGTGCCAGCAGCGAGACGGGGGGAAACACTGAAGCTTTCTTT
>TRBV6-5|NA|TRBD1|TRBJ1-5
CASSKSGGSRPQHF
TGTGCCAGCAGTAAGTCAGGGGGCTCCCGGCCCCAGCATTTT
>TRBV4-1|NA|TRBD1|TRBJ2-3
CASSRVRDRAPLASTDTQYF
TGCGCCAGCTCCAGGGTGAGGGACAGGGCCCCACTTGCTAGCACAGATACGCAGTATTTT
>TRBV7-9|NA|TRBD1|TRBJ1-2
CASSLALTGTARITF
TGTGCCAGCAGCCTAGCCCTAACCGGGACAGCCCGGATCACCTTC
>TRBV9|NA|NA|TRBJ1-1
CASSVGGVKTEAFF
TGTGCCAGCAGCGTAGGAGGAGTAAAAACCGAAGCTTTCTTT
>TRBV3-1/TRBV3-2|NA|NA|TRBJ1-1
CASSRLLRQGMGTEAFF
TGTGCCAGCAGCCGACTCCTAAGGCAGGGAATGGGCACTGAAGCTTTCTTT
>TRBV27|NA|TRBD1|TRBJ1-5
CASSKQGAGNQPQHF
TGTGCCAGCAGTAAGCAGGGGGCGGGCAATCAGCCCCAGCATTTT
>TRBV5-1|NA|TRBD1|TRBJ1-1
CASSPQGPGNTEAFF
TGCGCCAGCAGCCCACAGGGGCCCGGGAACACTGAAGCTTTCTTT
>TRBV2|NA|NA|TRBJ1-4
CASSGTDDEKLFF
TGTGCCAGCAGTGGGACAGACGATGAAAAACTGTTTTTT
>TRBV18|NA|NA|TRBJ1-2
CASSPKTDNYGYTF
TGTGCCAGCTCACCTAAGACAGATAACTATGGCTACACCTTC
>TRBV5-6|few|TRBD1|TRBJ2-7
CASSQGQAYEQYF
TGTGCCAGCAGCCAGGGACAGGCCTACGAGCAGTACTTC
>TRBV6-5|NA|NA|TRBJ1-3
CASSYSSGNTIYF
TGTGCCAGCAGTTACTCGTCGGGAAACACCATATATTTT
>TRBV4-1|NA|NA|TRBJ1-2
CASSQDRTIYGYTF
TGCGCCAGCAGCCAAGACAGGACTATCTATGGCTACACCTTC
>TRBV19|few|TRBD1|TRBJ2-7
CASSEDRSGEQYF
TGTGCCAGTAGTGAGGACAGGTCTGGCGAGCAGTACTTC
>TRBV19|NA|NA|TRBJ1-4
CASNVGGANEKLFF
TGTGCCAGTAACGTGGGAGGGGCTAATGAAAAACTGTTTTTT
>TRBV5-1|NA|NA|TRBJ1-1
CASSSLVGNRRTEAFF
TGCGCCAGCAGCTCCCTAGTGGGGAACAGGCGGACTGAAGCTTTCTTT
>TRBV2|NA|NA|TRBJ2-7
CASRLNRAYEQYF
TGTGCCAGCAGGTTAAACAGGGCCTACGAGCAGTACTTC
>TRBV25-1|NA|TRBD1|TRBJ1-2
CASSDGTGGHGYTF
TGTGCCAGCAGTGACGGGACAGGGGGCCATGGCTACACCTTC
>TRBV5-1|NA|NA|TRBJ2-3
CASSTAPVEADTQYF
TGCGCCAGCAGCACCGCCCCCGTCGAGGCAGATACGCAGTATTTT